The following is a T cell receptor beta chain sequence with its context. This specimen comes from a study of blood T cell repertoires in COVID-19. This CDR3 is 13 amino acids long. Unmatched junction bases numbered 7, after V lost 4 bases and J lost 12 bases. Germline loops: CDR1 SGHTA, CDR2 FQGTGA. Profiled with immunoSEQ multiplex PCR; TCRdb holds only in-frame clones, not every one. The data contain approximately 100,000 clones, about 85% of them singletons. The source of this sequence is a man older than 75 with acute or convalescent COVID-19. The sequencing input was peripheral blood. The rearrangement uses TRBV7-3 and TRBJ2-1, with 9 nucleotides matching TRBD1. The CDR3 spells CASSSGTGFAQFF. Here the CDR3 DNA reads TGTGCCAGCAGCTCAGGGACAGGGTTTGCGCAGTTCTTC.